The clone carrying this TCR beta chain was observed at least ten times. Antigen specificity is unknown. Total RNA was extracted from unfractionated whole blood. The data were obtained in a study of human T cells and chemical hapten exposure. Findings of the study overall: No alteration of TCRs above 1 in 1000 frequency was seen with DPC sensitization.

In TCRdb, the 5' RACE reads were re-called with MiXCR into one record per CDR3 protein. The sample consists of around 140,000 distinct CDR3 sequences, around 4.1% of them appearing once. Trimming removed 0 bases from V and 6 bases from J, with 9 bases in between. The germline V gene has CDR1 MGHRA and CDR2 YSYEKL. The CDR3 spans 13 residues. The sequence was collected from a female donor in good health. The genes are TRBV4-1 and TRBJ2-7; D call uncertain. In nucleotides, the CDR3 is TGCGCCAGCAGCCAAGATCGGCCTGGCGAGCAGTACTTC. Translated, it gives CASSQDRPGEQYF.